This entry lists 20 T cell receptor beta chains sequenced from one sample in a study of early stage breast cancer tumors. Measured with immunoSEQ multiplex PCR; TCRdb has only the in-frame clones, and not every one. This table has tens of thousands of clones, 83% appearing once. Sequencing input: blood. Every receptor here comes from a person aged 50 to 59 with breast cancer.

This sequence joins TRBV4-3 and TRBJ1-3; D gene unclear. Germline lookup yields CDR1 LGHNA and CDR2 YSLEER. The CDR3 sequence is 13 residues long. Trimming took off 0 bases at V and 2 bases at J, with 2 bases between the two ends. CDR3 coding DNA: TGCGCCAGCAGCCAAGATCCTGGAAACACCATATATTTT. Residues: CASSQDPGNTIYF.

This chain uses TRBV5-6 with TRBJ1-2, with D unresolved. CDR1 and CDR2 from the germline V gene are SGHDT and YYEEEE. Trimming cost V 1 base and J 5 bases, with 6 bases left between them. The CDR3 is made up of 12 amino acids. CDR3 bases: TGTGCCAGCAGCTTGACGGAGTATGGCTACACCTTC. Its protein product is CASSLTEYGYTF.

Written as DNA, the CDR3 is TGTGCCAGCAGCCTGGGACAAGCACAAGAGACCCAGTACTTC. Its protein is CASSLGQAQETQYF. V and J are TRBV7-9 and TRBJ2-5; D is possibly TRBD1 (6 bases). V gave up 5 bases and J gave up 2 bases, with 12 bases separating them. Germline V lookup: CDR1 SEHNR, CDR2 FQNEAQ (reference sequence). The CDR3 extends over 14 amino acids.

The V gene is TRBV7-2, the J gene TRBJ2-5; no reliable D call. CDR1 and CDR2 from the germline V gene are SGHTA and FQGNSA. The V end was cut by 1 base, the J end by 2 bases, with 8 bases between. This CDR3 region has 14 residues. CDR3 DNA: TGTGCCAGCAGCTTAGGCCTAGGGCAAGAGACCCAGTACTTC. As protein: CASSLGLGQETQYF.

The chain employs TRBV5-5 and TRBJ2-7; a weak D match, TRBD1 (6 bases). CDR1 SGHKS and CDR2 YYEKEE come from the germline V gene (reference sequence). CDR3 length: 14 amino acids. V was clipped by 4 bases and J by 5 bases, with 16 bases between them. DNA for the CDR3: TGTGCCAGCAGCCTTTGGGACATCCGTGACGAGCAGTACTTC. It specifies CASSLWDIRDEQYF.

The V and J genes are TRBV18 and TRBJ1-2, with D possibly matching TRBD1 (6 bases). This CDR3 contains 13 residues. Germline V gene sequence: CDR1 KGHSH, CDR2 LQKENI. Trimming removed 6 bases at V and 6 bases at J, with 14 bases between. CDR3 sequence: CASSPDQGNGYTF. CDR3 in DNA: TGTGCCAGCTCCCCAGACCAGGGGAATGGCTACACCTTC. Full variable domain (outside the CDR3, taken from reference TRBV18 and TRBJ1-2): NAGVMQNPRHLVRRRGQEARLRCSPMKGHSHVYWYRQLPEEGLKFMVYLQKENIIDESGMPKERFSAEFPKEGPSILRIQQVVRGDSAAYFCASSPDQGNGYTFGSGTRLTVV.

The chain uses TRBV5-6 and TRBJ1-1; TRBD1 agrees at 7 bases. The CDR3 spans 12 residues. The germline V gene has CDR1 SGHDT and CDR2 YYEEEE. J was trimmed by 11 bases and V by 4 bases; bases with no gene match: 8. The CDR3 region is CASSVYRGTAFF. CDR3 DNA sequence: TGTGCCAGCAGCGTATACAGGGGAACGGCTTTCTTT.

The CDR3 here is CASSLPPRGRGGTDTQYF. In DNA form, the CDR3 reads TGTGCCAGCAGCTTGCCACCCAGGGGGAGGGGCGGCACAGATACGCAGTATTTT. The V gene is TRBV5-4, the J gene TRBJ2-3; D possibly uses TRBD1 or TRBD2 (7 bases each). Per the germline V gene, CDR1 is SGHNT and CDR2 is YYREEE (reference sequence). V lost 1 base and J 1 base, leaving 19 bases between the germline ends. This CDR3 region has 18 residues. Looking up the rest from reference TRBV5-4 and TRBJ2-3 gives the full variable domain: ETGVTQSPTHLIKTRGQQVTLRCSSQSGHNTVSWYQQALGQGPQFIFQYYREEENGRGNFPPRFSGLQFPNYSSELNVNALELDDSALYLCASSLPPRGRGGTDTQYFGPGTRLTVL.

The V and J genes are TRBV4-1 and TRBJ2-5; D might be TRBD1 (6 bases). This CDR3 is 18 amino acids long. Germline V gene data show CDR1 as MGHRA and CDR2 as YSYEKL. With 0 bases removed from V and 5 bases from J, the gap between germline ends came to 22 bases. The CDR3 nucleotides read TGCGCCAGCAGCCAAGATGGCGGCAGGGGCTTTTCATTGGAGACCCAGTACTTC. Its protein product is CASSQDGGRGFSLETQYF.

This CDR3 reads CASSDSGRVEQFF. CDR3 sequence (DNA): TGCGCCAGCAGTGACAGCGGGAGGGTTGAGCAGTTCTTC. This sequence joins TRBV10-1 and TRBJ2-1; 10 bases map to TRBD2. Germline V gives CDR1 WNHNN, CDR2 SYGVQD (reference sequence). V lost 3 bases and J lost 9; bases outside the gene matches: 2. There are 13 residues in the CDR3.

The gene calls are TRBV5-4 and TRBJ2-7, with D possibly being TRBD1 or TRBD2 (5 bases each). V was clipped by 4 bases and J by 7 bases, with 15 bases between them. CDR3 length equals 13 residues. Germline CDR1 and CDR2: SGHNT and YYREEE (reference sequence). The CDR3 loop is CASSQGTRWEQYF. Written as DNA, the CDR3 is TGTGCCAGCAGCCAAGGGACCAGATGGGAGCAGTACTTC. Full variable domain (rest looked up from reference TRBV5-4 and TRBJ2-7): ETGVTQSPTHLIKTRGQQVTLRCSSQSGHNTVSWYQQALGQGPQFIFQYYREEENGRGNFPPRFSGLQFPNYSSELNVNALELDDSALYLCASSQGTRWEQYFGPGTRLTVT.

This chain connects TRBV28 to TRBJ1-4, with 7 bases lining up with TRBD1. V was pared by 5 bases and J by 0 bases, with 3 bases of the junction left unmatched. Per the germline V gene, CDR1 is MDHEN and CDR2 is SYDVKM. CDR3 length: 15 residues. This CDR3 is CASSTTGATNEKLFF. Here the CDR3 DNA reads TGTGCCAGCAGTACCACAGGGGCAACTAATGAAAAACTGTTTTTT. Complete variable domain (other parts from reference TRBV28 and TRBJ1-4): DVKVTQSSRYLVKRTGEKVFLECVQDMDHENMFWYRQDPGLGLRLIYFSYDVKMKEKGDIPEGYSVSREKKERFSLILESASTNQTSMYLCASSTTGATNEKLFFGSGTQLSVL.

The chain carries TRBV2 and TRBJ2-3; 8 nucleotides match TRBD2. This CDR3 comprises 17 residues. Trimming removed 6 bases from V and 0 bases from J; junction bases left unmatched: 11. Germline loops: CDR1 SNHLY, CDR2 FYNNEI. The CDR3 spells CASSRMSGGLSTDTQYF. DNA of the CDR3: TGTGCCAGCAGCCGTATGTCGGGGGGGCTAAGCACAGATACGCAGTATTTT.

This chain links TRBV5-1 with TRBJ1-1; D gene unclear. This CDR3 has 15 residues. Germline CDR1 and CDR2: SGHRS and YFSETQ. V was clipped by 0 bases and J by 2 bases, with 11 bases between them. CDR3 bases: TGCGCCAGCAGCTTGGGCCTAGGGATCAACACTGAAGCTTTCTTT. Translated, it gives CASSLGLGINTEAFF.

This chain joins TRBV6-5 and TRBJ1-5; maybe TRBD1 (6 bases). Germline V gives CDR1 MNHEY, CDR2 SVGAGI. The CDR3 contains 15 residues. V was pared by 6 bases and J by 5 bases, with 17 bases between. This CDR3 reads CASSLGGVPDQPQHF. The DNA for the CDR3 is TGTGCCAGCAGCCTAGGGGGGGTGCCAGATCAGCCCCAGCATTTT.

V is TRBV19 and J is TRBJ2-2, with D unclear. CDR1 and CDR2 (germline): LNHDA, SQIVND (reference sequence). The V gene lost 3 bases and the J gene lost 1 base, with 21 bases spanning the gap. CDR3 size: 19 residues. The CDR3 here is CASSISHLLGSKNTGELFF. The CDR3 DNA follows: TGTGCCAGTAGTATCTCCCACCTTTTGGGGTCGAAGAACACCGGGGAGCTGTTTTTT. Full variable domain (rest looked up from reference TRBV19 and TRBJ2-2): DGGITQSPKYLFRKEGQNVTLSCEQNLNHDAMYWYRQDPGQGLRLIYYSQIVNDFQKGDIAEGYSVSREKKESFPLTVTSAQKNPTAFYLCASSISHLLGSKNTGELFFGEGSRLTVL.

CDR3 DNA sequence: TGTGCCAGCAGGGGTGGCGGGAGTGGGGGCACCGGGGAGCTGTTTTTT. The encoded protein is CASRGGGSGGTGELFF. The rearrangement joins TRBV2 to TRBJ2-2; TRBD2 matches 7 bases. J lost 4 bases, V lost 6 bases, and 11 bases had no gene match. Germline CDR1 reads SNHLY; CDR2 reads FYNNEI. This CDR3 comprises 16 residues. The full variable domain, with the rest looked up from reference TRBV2 and TRBJ2-2, is EPEVTQTPSHQVTQMGQEVILRCVPISNHLYFYWYRQILGQKVEFLVSFYNNEISEKSEIFDDQFSVERPDGSNFTLKIRSTKLEDSAMYFCASRGGGSGGTGELFFGEGSRLTVL.

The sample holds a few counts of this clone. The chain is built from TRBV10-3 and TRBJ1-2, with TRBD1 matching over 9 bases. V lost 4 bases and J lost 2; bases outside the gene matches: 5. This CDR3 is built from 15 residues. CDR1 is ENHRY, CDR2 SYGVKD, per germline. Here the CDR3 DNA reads TGTGCCATCAGTGGCCCAGGACAGGGGAACTATGGCTACACCTTC. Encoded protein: CAISGPGQGNYGYTF.

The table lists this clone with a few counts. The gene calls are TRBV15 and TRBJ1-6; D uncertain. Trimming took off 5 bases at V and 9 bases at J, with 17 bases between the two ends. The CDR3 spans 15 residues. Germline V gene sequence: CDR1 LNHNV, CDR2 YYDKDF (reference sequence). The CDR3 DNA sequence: TGTGCCACCAGCGGAGGAGCTGTTACCGGTTCACCCCTCCACTTT. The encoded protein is CATSGGAVTGSPLHF.

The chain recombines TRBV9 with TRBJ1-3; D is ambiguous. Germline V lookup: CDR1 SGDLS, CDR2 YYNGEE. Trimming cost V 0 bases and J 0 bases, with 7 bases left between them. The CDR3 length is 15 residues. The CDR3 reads CASSVVVGSGNTIYF. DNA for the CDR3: TGTGCCAGCAGCGTAGTGGTAGGCTCTGGAAACACCATATATTTT.